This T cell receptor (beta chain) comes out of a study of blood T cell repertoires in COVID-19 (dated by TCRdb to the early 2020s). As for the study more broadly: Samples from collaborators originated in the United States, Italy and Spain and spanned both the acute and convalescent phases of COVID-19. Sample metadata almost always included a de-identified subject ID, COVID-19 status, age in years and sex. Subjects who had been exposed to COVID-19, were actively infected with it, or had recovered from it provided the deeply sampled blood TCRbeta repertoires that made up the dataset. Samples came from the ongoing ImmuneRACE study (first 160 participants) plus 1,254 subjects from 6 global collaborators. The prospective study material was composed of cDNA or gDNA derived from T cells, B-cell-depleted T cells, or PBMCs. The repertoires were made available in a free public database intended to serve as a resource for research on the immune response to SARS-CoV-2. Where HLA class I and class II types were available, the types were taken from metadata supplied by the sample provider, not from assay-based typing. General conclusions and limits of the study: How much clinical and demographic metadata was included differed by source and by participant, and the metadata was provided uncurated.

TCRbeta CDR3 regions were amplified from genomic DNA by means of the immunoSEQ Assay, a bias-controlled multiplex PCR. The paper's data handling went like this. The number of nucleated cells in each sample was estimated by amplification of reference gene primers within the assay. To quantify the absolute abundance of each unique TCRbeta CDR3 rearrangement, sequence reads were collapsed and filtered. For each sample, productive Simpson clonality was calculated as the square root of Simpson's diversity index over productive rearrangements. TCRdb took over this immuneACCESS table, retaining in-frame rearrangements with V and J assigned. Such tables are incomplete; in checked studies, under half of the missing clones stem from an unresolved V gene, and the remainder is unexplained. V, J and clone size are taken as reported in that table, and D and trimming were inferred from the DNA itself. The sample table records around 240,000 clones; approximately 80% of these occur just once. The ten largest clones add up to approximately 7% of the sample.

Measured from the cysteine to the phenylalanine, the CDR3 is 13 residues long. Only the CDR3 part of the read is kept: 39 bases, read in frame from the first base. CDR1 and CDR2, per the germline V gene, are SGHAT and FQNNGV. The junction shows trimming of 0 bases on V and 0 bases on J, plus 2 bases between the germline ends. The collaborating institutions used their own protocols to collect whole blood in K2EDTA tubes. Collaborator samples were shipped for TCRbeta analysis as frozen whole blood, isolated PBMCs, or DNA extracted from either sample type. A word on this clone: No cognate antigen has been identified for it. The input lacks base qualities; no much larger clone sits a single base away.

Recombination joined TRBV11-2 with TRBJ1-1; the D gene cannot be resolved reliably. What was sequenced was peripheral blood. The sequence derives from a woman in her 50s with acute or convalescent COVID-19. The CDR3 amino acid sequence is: CASSLDMNTEAFF. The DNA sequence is TGTGCCAGCAGCTTAGACATGAACACTGAAGCTTTCTTT.